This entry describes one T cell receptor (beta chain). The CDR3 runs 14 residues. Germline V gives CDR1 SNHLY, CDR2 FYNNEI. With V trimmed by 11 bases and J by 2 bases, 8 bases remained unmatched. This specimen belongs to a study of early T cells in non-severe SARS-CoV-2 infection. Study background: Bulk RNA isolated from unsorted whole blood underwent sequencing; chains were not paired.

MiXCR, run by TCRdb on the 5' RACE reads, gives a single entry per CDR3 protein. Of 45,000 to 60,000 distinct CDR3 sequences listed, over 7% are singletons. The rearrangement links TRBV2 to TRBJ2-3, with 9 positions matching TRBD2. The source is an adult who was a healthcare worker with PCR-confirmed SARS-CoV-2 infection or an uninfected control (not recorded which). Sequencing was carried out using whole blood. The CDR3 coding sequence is TGTGCCCTCAAGCGGGGGGCCTTCACAGATACGCAGTATTTT. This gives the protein CALKRGAFTDTQYF. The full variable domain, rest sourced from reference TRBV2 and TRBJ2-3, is EPEVTQTPSHQVTQMGQEVILRCVPISNHLYFYWYRQILGQKVEFLVSFYNNEISEKSEIFDDQFSVERPDGSNFTLKIRSTKLEDSAMYFCALKRGAFTDTQYFGPGTRLTVL.